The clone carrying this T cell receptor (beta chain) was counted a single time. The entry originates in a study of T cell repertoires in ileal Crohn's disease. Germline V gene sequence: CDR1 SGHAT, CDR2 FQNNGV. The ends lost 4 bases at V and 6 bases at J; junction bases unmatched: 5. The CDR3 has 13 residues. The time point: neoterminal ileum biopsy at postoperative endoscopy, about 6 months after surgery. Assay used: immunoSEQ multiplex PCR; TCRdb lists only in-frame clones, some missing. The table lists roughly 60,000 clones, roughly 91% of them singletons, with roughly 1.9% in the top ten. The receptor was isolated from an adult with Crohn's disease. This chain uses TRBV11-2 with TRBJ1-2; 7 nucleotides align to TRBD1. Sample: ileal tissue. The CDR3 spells CASSSEGAHGYTF. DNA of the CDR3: TGTGCCAGCAGCTCCGAGGGGGCGCATGGCTACACCTTC. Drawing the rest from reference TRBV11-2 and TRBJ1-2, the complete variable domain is EAGVAQSPRYKIIEKRQSVAFWCNPISGHATLYWYQQILGQGPKLLIQFQNNGVVDDSQLPKDRFSAERLKGVDSTLKIQPAKLEDSAVYLCASSSEGAHGYTFGSGTRLTVV.